These 16 T cell receptor beta chains originate from one sample sequenced in a study of spatial heterogeneity in lung cancer (dated by TCRdb to between 2018 and 2021). The time point label here, explained by the study, means: blood at routine non-recurrence follow-up after resection. The library was obtained by 5' RACE. Sequencing instrument: NextSeq 500. Through fastp at Q25 and MiXCR, TCRdb rebuilt clones from the public reads, retaining in-frame beta chains. Identical CDR3 proteins give one entry, which carries the most common genes and DNA. The sample table lists around 10,000 distinct CDR3 sequences, about a fifth of them with a count of one. Of the sample, 44% is held by the ten largest clones. Sequenced here: PBMCs, sampled at follow-up. These receptors all come from a male donor with early-stage non-small cell lung cancer.

The table lists this clonotype with many counts. In nucleotides, the CDR3 is TGTGCCAGCAGTACAGGACAGGTACAAGAGACCCAGTACTTC. Protein: CASSTGQVQETQYF. The chain recombines TRBV11-2 with TRBJ2-5; 7 positions match TRBD1. Germline assignment: CDR1 SGHAT and CDR2 FQNNGV. The CDR3 is made up of 14 amino acids. The V and J ends lost 6 bases and 2 bases, in that order; junction bases with no gene match: 6.

In its sample, this clonotype was seen many times. The chain is built from TRBV5-1 and TRBJ1-1; 7 bases fit TRBD1. Germline V gene sequence: CDR1 SGHRS, CDR2 YFSETQ. The CDR3 has 13 amino acids. The junction had 5 bases not matched to a gene; V was cut back by 4 bases and J by 5 bases. CDR3 nucleotide sequence: TGCGCCAGCAGCCGTGACAGGGTAACTGAAGCTTTCTTT. Protein sequence: CASSRDRVTEAFF.

In its sample, this clonotype ranks as medium-sized. The rearrangement links TRBV27 to TRBJ2-5; the D is unclear. V lost 6 bases, J lost 5 bases, and 22 bases lay in between. This CDR3 is 16 amino acids long. Germline V gene data show CDR1 as MNHEY and CDR2 as SMNVEV (reference sequence). The CDR3 bases are TGTGCCAGCAGACGCGCGCCGGGCGTTTTGGGGGAGACCCAGTACTTC. Translating gives CASRRAPGVLGETQYF.

This chain connects TRBV19 to TRBJ1-2; no definite D call. Trimming shortened V by 3 bases and J by 0 bases, and 5 bases separated the two germline ends. Germline CDR1 and CDR2: LNHDA and SQIVND (reference sequence). The CDR3 covers 13 residues. This CDR3 reads CASSMTTNYGYTF. CDR3 in DNA: TGTGCCAGTAGTATGACCACTAACTATGGCTACACCTTC.

This clonotype rates as medium-sized. The V call is TRBV7-9, the J call TRBJ2-2; D unclear. This CDR3 has 13 residues. With 5 bases removed from V and 1 base from J, the gap between germline ends came to 5 bases. The germline CDR1 and CDR2 sequences are SEHNR and FQNEAQ (reference sequence). CDR3 coding DNA: TGTGCCAGCAGCATAAGGAACACCGGGGAGCTGTTTTTT. Its translation: CASSIRNTGELFF.

This clonotype was counted ten times or more. The chain employs TRBV3-1 and TRBJ2-4, with 13 bases lining up with TRBD2. CDR3 length: 17 amino acids. The germline CDR1 and CDR2 sequences are LGHDT and YNNKEL (reference sequence). V dropped 4 bases and J dropped 6; count of bases not matched to a gene: 9. The DNA for the CDR3 is TGTGCCAGCAGCCGCGGACTAGCGGGAGTGACCGGAAACATTCAGTACTTC. It specifies CASSRGLAGVTGNIQYF.

By frequency in the sample, this clonotype is medium-sized. This chain uses TRBV5-1 with TRBJ2-2; TRBD1 agrees at 7 bases. Germline V gene data show CDR1 as SGHRS and CDR2 as YFSETQ. V gave up 1 base and J gave up 4 bases; unmatched junction bases: 4. This CDR3 is built from 15 residues. The CDR3 DNA sequence: TGCGCCAGCAGCTTGAAGGGGGCTAGCACCGGGGAGCTGTTTTTT. Protein product: CASSLKGASTGELFF. The whole variable domain, filled in from reference TRBV5-1 and TRBJ2-2, reads KAGVTQTPRYLIKTRGQQVTLSCSPISGHRSVSWYQQTPGQGLQFLFEYFSETQRNKGNFPGRFSGRQFSNSRSEMNVSTLELGDSALYLCASSLKGASTGELFFGEGSRLTVL.

This clonotype was recorded at least ten times. In DNA, the CDR3 is TGTGCCAGCAGCAAAGCGGGGGAAATGACAGGGGGCTGTTACGAGCAGTACTTC. It specifies CASSKAGEMTGGCYEQYF. This chain links TRBV21-1 with TRBJ2-7; the D segment call TRBD1 is taken from the table without a DNA check. TRBV21-1 is termed a pseudogene. The CDR3 covers 18 residues.

This clonotype came up many times. The chain joins TRBV7-9 to TRBJ1-6, with D uncertain. CDR3 size: 15 residues. Germline loops: CDR1 SEHNR, CDR2 FQNEAQ (reference sequence). V dropped 0 bases and J dropped 0 bases, with 3 bases sitting between them. The CDR3 loop reads CASSLALSYNSPLHF. The CDR3 region has the DNA TGTGCCAGCAGCTTAGCACTCTCCTATAATTCACCCCTCCACTTT.

This chain links TRBV7-8 with TRBJ1-5, with no clear D. Trimming cost V 1 base and J 4 bases, with 11 bases left between them. The CDR3 sequence is 15 residues long. CDR1 and CDR2 (germline): SGHVS, FQNEAQ. The CDR3: CASSLVALRNQPQHF. CDR3 bases: TGTGCCAGCAGCTTAGTAGCGCTGCGAAATCAGCCCCAGCATTTT.

This clonotype appeared many times. This rearrangement joins TRBV19 to TRBJ1-1; possibly TRBD1 for D (5 bases). V lost 4 bases, J lost 1 base, and 13 bases lay in between. Germline lookup yields CDR1 LNHDA and CDR2 SQIVND (reference sequence). The CDR3 has 15 amino acids. The CDR3 nucleotides read TGTGCCAGTAGTAGGGGACGGGGCGCGAACACTGAAGCTTTCTTT. This translates into CASSRGRGANTEAFF.

Many counts were recorded for this clonotype. The chain combines TRBV4-3 with TRBJ2-2; tentative D call: TRBD2 (5 bases). The CDR3 extends over 13 amino acids. The V gene lost 5 bases and the J gene lost 4 bases, with 8 bases spanning the gap. The germline V gene encodes CDR1 LGHNA and CDR2 YSLEER. This CDR3 reads CASSGLRTGELFF. The CDR3 DNA reads as TGCGCCAGCAGCGGACTTCGCACCGGGGAGCTGTTTTTT.

This chain links TRBV30 with TRBJ1-5, with D perhaps TRBD1 (5 bases). This CDR3 is 13 amino acids long. Germline CDR1 and CDR2: GTSNPN and SVGIG (reference sequence). The V end was cut by 1 base, the J end by 5 bases, with 9 bases between. CDR3 amino acids: CAWSGREDQPQHF. For the CDR3, the DNA is TGTGCCTGGAGTGGCAGGGAAGATCAGCCCCAGCATTTT.

This clonotype was observed a handful of times. This chain links TRBV20-1 with TRBJ2-5, with a weak D call TRBD1 (6 bases). This CDR3 region has 16 residues. Germline V CDR1 and CDR2: DFQATT, SNEGSKA (reference sequence). Trimming shortened V by 3 bases and J by 1 base, and 18 bases separated the two germline ends. CDR3 coding DNA: TGCAGTGCTAGGGGGACACGTCCACCCTCCCAAGAGACCCAGTACTTC. This gives the protein CSARGTRPPSQETQYF.

This clonotype is deemed medium-sized. The chain is built from TRBV6-5 and TRBJ2-7; D may be TRBD1 (6 bases). Per the germline V gene, CDR1 is MNHEY and CDR2 is SVGAGI. The germline V and J ends were trimmed by 6 bases and 0 bases, with 12 bases remaining between them. The CDR3 is 14 residues long. The CDR3 sequence is CASRDGTNSYEQYF. DNA for the CDR3: TGTGCCAGCAGGGACGGGACAAACTCCTACGAGCAGTACTTC.

This clonotype was recorded many times. The rearrangement uses TRBV6-5 and TRBJ1-2; D possibly corresponds to TRBD1 (6 bases). Trimming removed 6 bases from V and 5 bases from J, with 13 bases in between. The CDR3 length is 13 residues. Germline-derived CDR1 and CDR2 are MNHEY and SVGAGI. The CDR3 DNA sequence: TGTGCCAGCAGCCTCGGACAGAATTATGGCTACACCTTC. Protein: CASSLGQNYGYTF.